These 20 T cell receptor beta chains were all obtained from the same sample, sequenced in a study of Ad26.COV2.S vaccination and SARS-CoV-2 variants. TCRdb's copy holds only in-frame clones and misses some; the assay was immunoSEQ multiplex PCR. Of about 400,000 clones in the sample, about 85% were seen once. The treatment is: some 20 received Ad26.COV2.S at low or high dose, single or two shots; roughly five received placebo; per-sample allocation not given. Day 63 after the first vaccine or placebo injection was the time point for sampling. Source: peripheral blood, taken in a trial of Ad26.COV2.S vaccine versus placebo. The receptor set was obtained from a person between 18 and 65 years old who received the Ad26.COV2.S COVID-19 vaccine or a placebo.

In its sample, this clone was seen once. The rearrangement uses TRBV5-1 and TRBJ2-7; 9 bases agree with TRBD1. J lost 0 bases, V lost 4 bases, and 5 bases had no gene match. CDR1 SGHRS and CDR2 YFSETQ come from the germline V gene. The CDR3 contains 15 residues. The CDR3 region has the DNA TGCGCCAGCAGCCGGGGGACAGGGAGCTCCTACGAGCAGTACTTC. Translating it yields CASSRGTGSSYEQYF.

This chain links TRBV6-5 with TRBJ1-1; possible D gene TRBD1, 6 bases. The CDR3 length is 14 residues. The germline V and J ends were trimmed by 5 bases and 5 bases, with 15 bases remaining between them. The germline V gene has CDR1 MNHEY and CDR2 SVGAGI. The CDR3 sequence: CASSRDTQGTEAFF. The DNA of the CDR3 is TGTGCCAGCAGTCGGGACACCCAGGGGACTGAAGCTTTCTTT.

The chain joins TRBV19 to TRBJ2-3, with TRBD2 matching 12 bases. This CDR3 is 16 amino acids long. Losses at the gene ends were 1 base for V and 4 bases for J; bases not matched to a gene: 3. Germline CDR1 LNHDA, CDR2 SQIVND (reference sequence). CDR3 region: CASSIVSSGGADTQYF. CDR3 DNA: TGTGCCAGTAGTATAGTGTCTAGCGGGGGGGCAGATACGCAGTATTTT.

The chain recombines TRBV7-2 with TRBJ2-1, with TRBD1 matching over 8 bases. Germline V gene data show CDR1 as SGHTA and CDR2 as FQGNSA. With V trimmed by 2 bases and J by 8 bases, 8 bases remained unmatched. CDR3 length: 15 amino acids. The CDR3 sequence: CASSLWGQGAYEQFF. CDR3 sequence (DNA): TGTGCCAGCAGCTTATGGGGGCAGGGGGCGTATGAGCAGTTCTTC. Based on the CDR3 plus reference TRBV7-2 and TRBJ2-1, the full variable domain is GAGVSQSPSNKVTEKGKDVELRCDPISGHTALYWYRQSLGQGLEFLIYFQGNSAPDKSGLPSDRFSAERTGGSVSTLTIQRTQQEDSAVYLCASSLWGQGAYEQFFGPGTRLTVL.

The chain uses TRBV4-1 and TRBJ1-2, with no clear D. Trimming removed 2 bases from V and 4 bases from J, with 11 bases in between. The germline CDR1 and CDR2 sequences are MGHRA and YSYEKL. This CDR3 is built from 14 residues. Here the CDR3 reads CASSQTRVPYGYTF. The CDR3 nucleotides read TGCGCCAGCAGCCAAACGAGGGTGCCCTATGGCTACACCTTC.

The chain combines TRBV4-3 with TRBJ2-2; a weak D match, TRBD2 (5 bases). The CDR3 spans 16 residues. Germline V gene sequence: CDR1 LGHNA, CDR2 YSLEER. V was trimmed by 3 bases and J by 7 bases, leaving 18 bases between them. The CDR3 nucleotides are TGCGCCAGCAGCCACGGGGTCTATCAGGAGTTCGGGGAGCTGTTTTTT. Its protein product is CASSHGVYQEFGELFF.

This chain uses TRBV11-3 with TRBJ1-1; maybe TRBD1 (5 bases). CDR3 length equals 14 residues. Trimming left V 2 bases short and J 8 bases short, with 15 bases between. Germline V gene sequence: CDR1 SGHNT, CDR2 YENEEA. Here the CDR3 DNA reads TGTGCCAGCAGCTTATCGGGGGGGAACGGCGAAGCTTTCTTT. It yields the protein CASSLSGGNGEAFF.

The chain combines TRBV5-5 with TRBJ2-7; either TRBD1 or TRBD2 may supply D (5 bases each). The CDR3 has 12 amino acids. V was shortened by 2 bases and J by 5 bases, with 8 bases between the two germline ends. The germline CDR1 and CDR2 sequences are SGHKS and YYEKEE (reference sequence). The CDR3 DNA sequence: TGTGCCAGCAGCTTTGGGGGTCACGAGCAGTACTTC. Translated, it gives CASSFGGHEQYF.

The rearrangement joins TRBV18 to TRBJ1-2; D is uncertain. V gave up 0 bases and J gave up 5 bases, with 10 bases separating them. There are 14 residues in the CDR3. Germline-derived CDR1 and CDR2 are KGHSH and LQKENI. CDR3 residues: CASSPPGKLYGYTF. In DNA form, the CDR3 reads TGTGCCAGCTCACCACCGGGCAAGTTATATGGCTACACCTTC. Looking up the rest from reference TRBV18 and TRBJ1-2 gives the full variable domain: NAGVMQNPRHLVRRRGQEARLRCSPMKGHSHVYWYRQLPEEGLKFMVYLQKENIIDESGMPKERFSAEFPKEGPSILRIQQVVRGDSAAYFCASSPPGKLYGYTFGSGTRLTVV.

The genes are TRBV27 and TRBJ1-1; no clear D gene. This CDR3 is built from 14 residues. V lost 3 bases to trimming and J lost 4 bases, with 12 bases between them. Per germline, CDR1 MNHEY and CDR2 SMNVEV (reference sequence). The CDR3 loop reads CASSFSARFTEAFF. The CDR3 region has the DNA TGTGCCAGCAGTTTTTCGGCCAGATTCACTGAAGCTTTCTTT.

V and J are TRBV4-3 and TRBJ2-1; tentatively, D is TRBD1 (6 bases). V lost 0 bases and J 9 bases, leaving 12 bases between the germline ends. Germline CDR1 reads LGHNA; CDR2 reads YSLEER. The CDR3 sequence is 14 residues long. CDR3 residues: CASSQEGKGVEQFF. The CDR3 DNA follows: TGCGCCAGCAGCCAAGAGGGGAAGGGGGTTGAGCAGTTCTTC.

The rearrangement joins TRBV11-3 to TRBJ2-5; D is ambiguous. V was trimmed by 1 base and J by 4 bases, leaving 13 bases between them. Looked up from germline, CDR1 is SGHNT and CDR2 is YENEEA. The CDR3 totals 15 residues. The DNA of the CDR3 is TGTGCCAGCAGCTTAGGCTCCCTTGGTACAGAGACCCAGTACTTC. It encodes CASSLGSLGTETQYF.

The CDR3 bases are TGCGCCAGCTCCGGGACAGTTGATCAGCCCCAGCATTTT. This translates into CASSGTVDQPQHF. V gene TRBV10-2 combines with J gene TRBJ1-5; 7 nucleotides line up with TRBD1. Germline lookup yields CDR1 WSHSY and CDR2 SAAADI. The CDR3 length is 13 residues. Trimming took 8 bases from V and 5 from J; bases not matched to a gene: 6.

The chain combines TRBV11-2 with TRBJ2-4; D not certain. The CDR3 is 14 amino acids. Trimming took 0 bases from V and 7 from J, leaving 10 bases between them. Germline V CDR1 and CDR2: SGHAT, FQNNGV. CDR3 DNA: TGTGCCAGCAGCTTAGAAGGGATGGGTAACATTCAGTACTTC. This translates into CASSLEGMGNIQYF.

The V gene is TRBV4-2, the J gene TRBJ2-1, with TRBD2 matching 7 bases. The CDR3 covers 15 residues. V shed 0 bases and J 6 bases; nucleotides not matched to a gene: 5. Germline V CDR1 and CDR2: LGHNA, YNFKEQ. CDR3: CASSQDGLVVNEQFF. The CDR3 bases are TGTGCCAGCAGCCAAGATGGACTAGTGGTCAATGAGCAGTTCTTC.

This clone has a single count. This sequence joins TRBV7-2 and TRBJ1-1, with a weak D call TRBD1 (5 bases). The CDR3 runs 14 residues. The V and J ends lost 3 bases and 1 base respectively, with 9 bases between them. Germline values: CDR1 SGHTA, CDR2 FQGNSA. The CDR3 reads CASSFSGGNTEAFF. CDR3 DNA: TGTGCCAGCAGCTTTTCCGGGGGGAACACTGAAGCTTTCTTT.

The chain couples TRBV6-2 or TRBV6-3 to TRBJ1-1; D remains unclear. Germline CDR1 reads MNHEY; CDR2 reads SVGEGT. V was trimmed by 2 bases and J by 5 bases, leaving 9 bases between them. The CDR3 runs 13 residues. The CDR3 is CASSYRDGTEAFF. The CDR3 DNA is TGTGCCAGCAGTTACAGGGATGGAACTGAAGCTTTCTTT.

V gene TRBV7-9 combines with J gene TRBJ1-2; 8 nucleotides line up with TRBD1. V lost 5 bases and J lost 4; bases outside the gene matches: 6. CDR1 is SEHNR and CDR2 is FQNEAQ in the germline V gene (reference sequence). This CDR3 contains 14 residues. The CDR3 loop is CASSRGTGIYGYTF. CDR3 nucleotides: TGTGCCAGCAGCCGCGGGACAGGCATCTATGGCTACACCTTC.

J is TRBJ1-1 and V is TRBV5-6; D may be TRBD1 (5 bases). V was shortened by 6 bases and J by 0 bases, with 15 bases between the two germline ends. The CDR3 loop spans 15 amino acids. Germline V CDR1 and CDR2: SGHDT, YYEEEE. The DNA of the CDR3 is TGTGCCAGCACCCGCGGGGCCGCAATGAACACTGAAGCTTTCTTT. It translates to CASTRGAAMNTEAFF. The complete variable domain, with remaining parts taken from reference TRBV5-6 and TRBJ1-1, reads DAGVTQSPTHLIKTRGQQVTLRCSPKSGHDTVSWYQQALGQGPQFIFQYYEEEERQRGNFPDRFSGHQFPNYSSELNVNALLLGDSALYLCASTRGAAMNTEAFFGQGTRLTVV.

The chain uses TRBV19 and TRBJ1-2; D is ambiguous. CDR3 length: 14 residues. Germline CDR1 is LNHDA and CDR2 is SQIVND (reference sequence). V shed 2 bases and J shed 4 bases, with 11 bases lying between them. Written as DNA, the CDR3 is TGTGCCAGTAGTATATCCGCAGGCAGCTATGGCTACACCTTC. It codes for CASSISAGSYGYTF.